This entry describes one TCR beta chain. Its antigen is unknown. The data were obtained in a study of Ad26.COV2.S vaccination and SARS-CoV-2 variants. Overall study results and limits: Spike-specific responses of CD8+ and CD4+ T cells were reported to display substantial breadth after vaccination.

Profiled with immunoSEQ multiplex PCR; TCRdb holds only in-frame clones, not every one. In the table there are about 680,000 clones, more than 80% of which are singletons. V was clipped by 0 bases and J by 12 bases, with 6 bases between them. Germline assignment: CDR1 LGHDT and CDR2 YNNKEL (reference sequence). The CDR3 consists of 11 residues. Treatment specified: approximately 18 received Ad26.COV2.S at low or high dose, single or two shots; about 5 received placebo; per-sample allocation not given. On day 63 after the first injection, vaccine and placebo recipients gave samples. Boston supplied an adult donor aged 18-55 years.

This clonotype was sampled from a person between 18 and 65 years old who received the Ad26.COV2.S COVID-19 vaccine or a placebo. This material consisted of peripheral blood, taken in a trial of Ad26.COV2.S vaccine versus placebo. V usage is TRBV3-1 (or the pseudogene TRBV3-2) and J usage is TRBJ2-1; D remains unclear. This CDR3 reads CASSQESGQFF. The CDR3 nucleotides are TGTGCCAGCAGCCAAGAGTCCGGGCAGTTCTTC.